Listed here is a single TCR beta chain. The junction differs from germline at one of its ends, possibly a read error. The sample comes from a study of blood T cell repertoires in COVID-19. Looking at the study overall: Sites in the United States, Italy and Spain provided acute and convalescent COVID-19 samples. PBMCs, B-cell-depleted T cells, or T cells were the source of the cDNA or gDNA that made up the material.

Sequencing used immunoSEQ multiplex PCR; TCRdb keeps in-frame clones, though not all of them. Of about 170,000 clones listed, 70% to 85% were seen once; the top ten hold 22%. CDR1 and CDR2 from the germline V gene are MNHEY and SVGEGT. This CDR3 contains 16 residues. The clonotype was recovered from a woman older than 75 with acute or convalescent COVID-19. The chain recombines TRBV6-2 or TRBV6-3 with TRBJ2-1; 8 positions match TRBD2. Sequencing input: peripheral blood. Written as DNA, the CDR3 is TGTGCCAGCAGTCACTCGGGACTAGATCCCCCCAATGAGCAGTTCTTC. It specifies CASSHSGLDPPNEQFF.